This T cell receptor (beta chain) was obtained from a study of T cells in Graves' hyperthyroidism and ophthalmopathy. There are many counts of this clonotype. Its antigen is still unknown. Researchers amplified the TCR beta CDR3 regions from RNA transcripts. An initial round of RT-PCR targeting the TCR CDR3 relied on the HTBI primer set. TCRdb itself ran the multiplex PCR reads through MiXCR, one entry per CDR3 protein. The table has about 640,000 distinct CDR3 sequences, 20% seen once; the top ten hold approximately 30%. The germline V gene encodes CDR1 MNHEY and CDR2 SVGEGT. Trimming stripped 6 bases from V and 5 bases from J, with 13 bases between. CDR3 length: 14 amino acids. Study-level results: Most expanded thyroid clonotypes above 0.001 also appeared in blood. It was a median about 6.5 months before onset that the model predicted ophthalmopathy.

The chain recombines TRBV6-2 or TRBV6-3 with TRBJ2-2; D not resolved. The clonotype comes from a man between 25 and 39 years old with Graves' ophthalmopathy. The specimen was blood. The CDR3 here is CASRTPAQTGELFF. CDR3 in DNA: TGTGCCAGCAGAACTCCTGCCCAAACCGGGGAGCTGTTTTTT.